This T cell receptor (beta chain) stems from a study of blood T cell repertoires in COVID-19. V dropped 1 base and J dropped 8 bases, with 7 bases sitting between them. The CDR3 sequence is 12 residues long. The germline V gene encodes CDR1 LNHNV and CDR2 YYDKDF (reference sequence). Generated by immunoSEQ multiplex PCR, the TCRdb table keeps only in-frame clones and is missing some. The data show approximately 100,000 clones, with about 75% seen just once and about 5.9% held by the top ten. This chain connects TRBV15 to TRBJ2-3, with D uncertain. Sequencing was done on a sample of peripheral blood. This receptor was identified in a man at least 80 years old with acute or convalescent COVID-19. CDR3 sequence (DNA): TGTGCCACCAGCAGAGTCCAGGCTACGCAGTATTTT. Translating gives CATSRVQATQYF.